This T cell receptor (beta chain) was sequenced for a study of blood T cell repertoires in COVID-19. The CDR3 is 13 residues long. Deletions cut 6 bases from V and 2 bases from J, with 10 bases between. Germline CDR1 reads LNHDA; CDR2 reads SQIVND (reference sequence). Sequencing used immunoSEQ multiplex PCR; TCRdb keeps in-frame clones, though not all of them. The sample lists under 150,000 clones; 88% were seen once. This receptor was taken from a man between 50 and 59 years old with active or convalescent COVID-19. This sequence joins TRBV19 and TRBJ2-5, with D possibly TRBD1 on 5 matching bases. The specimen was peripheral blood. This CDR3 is CASSQQVQETQYF. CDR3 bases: TGTGCCAGTAGCCAACAGGTACAAGAGACCCAGTACTTC.